This record concerns one T cell receptor (beta chain) sequence. The antigen remains undetermined. The entry originates in a study of post-analysis software for immune sequencing data. Study findings and constraints: Patients showed TRBV5-6, TRBV5-1 and TRBV20-1 among five TRBV segments more frequent than in controls.

cDNA libraries of TCR beta carried unique molecular identifiers. MiXCR, applied by TCRdb to the PCR reads, yields one record per CDR3 protein. The sample lists roughly 580,000 distinct CDR3 sequences; roughly 40% were seen once. Germline lookup yields CDR1 ENHRY and CDR2 SYGVKD. The CDR3 runs to 14 residues. V lost 11 bases to trimming and J lost 5 bases; unmatched junction nucleotides: 7. The clonotype was recovered from a girl between 10 and 17 years old with multiple sclerosis. Sequenced: blood. This rearrangement joins TRBV10-3 to TRBJ2-5, with 14 nucleotides matching TRBD2. The CDR3 reads CAVGTSGSFETQYF. The CDR3 nucleotides are TGTGCCGTCGGGACTAGCGGGAGTTTCGAGACCCAGTACTTC.